The next 9 T cell receptor beta chains were all read from a single sample in a study of blood T cell repertoires in COVID-19. Libraries were prepared by immunoSEQ multiplex PCR; TCRdb keeps only in-frame clonotypes and omits some of them. This sample has under 70,000 clones, with about nine tenths found just once. The sample comprised peripheral blood. Receptor source: a woman in her sixties with COVID-19, enrolled during active disease.

The rearrangement joins TRBV25-1 to TRBJ2-3, with D unresolved. Germline CDR1 reads MGHDK; CDR2 reads SYGVNS. The CDR3 spans 14 residues. The V end lost 3 bases, the J end lost 6 bases, and 13 bases lay between the germline ends. CDR3 region: CASSDEAGGDTQYF. DNA for the CDR3: TGTGCCAGCAGTGATGAAGCAGGTGGGGATACGCAGTATTTT.

The chain carries TRBV10-1 and TRBJ1-5, with TRBD1 identical over 8 bases. The CDR3 consists of 13 residues. V lost 10 bases, J lost 2 bases, and 4 bases stayed unmatched. The germline CDR1 and CDR2 sequences are WNHNN and SYGVQD (reference sequence). The DNA of the CDR3 is TGCGCCATGCCGACAGGGGGCAATCAGCCCCAGCATTTT. This translates into CAMPTGGNQPQHF.

The V call is TRBV7-9, the J call TRBJ1-6; the match to TRBD1 covers 8 bases. Germline CDR1 and CDR2: SEHNR and FQNEAQ (reference sequence). V lost 3 bases and J lost 9; bases outside the gene matches: 7. CDR3 size: 15 residues. CDR3 in DNA: TGTGCCAGCAGCTTCCAGGGGGCCGGCGGTTCACCCCTCCACTTT. Translation gives CASSFQGAGGSPLHF.

The chain recombines TRBV7-2 with TRBJ2-1; TRBD1 agrees at 8 bases. Trimming took 6 bases from V and 8 from J; bases not matched to a gene: 9. CDR3 length equals 14 residues. The germline gives CDR1 SGHTA, CDR2 FQGNSA. The CDR3 DNA reads as TGTGCCAGCAGAACAGGGGGAGGAGCCCATGAGCAGTTCTTC. As protein: CASRTGGGAHEQFF.

The chain joins TRBV28 to TRBJ1-5; D is possibly TRBD1 (6 bases). The CDR3 has 14 residues. Per germline, CDR1 MDHEN and CDR2 SYDVKM. Trimming took 3 bases from V and 5 from J, leaving 11 bases between them. CDR3 loop: CASSLTGPYQPQHF. CDR3 in DNA: TGTGCCAGCAGTTTGACAGGACCCTATCAGCCCCAGCATTTT.

This chain uses TRBV6-1 with TRBJ2-1; a weak D match, TRBD2 (6 bases). With 2 bases removed from V and 7 bases from J, the gap between germline ends came to 15 bases. CDR1 and CDR2 from the germline V gene are MNHNS and SASEGT. The CDR3 length is 15 residues. The CDR3 DNA sequence: TGTGCCAGCAGTGAAATTAGCGGCGCCTTTAATGAGCAGTTCTTC. This codes for CASSEISGAFNEQFF.

The V call is TRBV7-2, the J call TRBJ2-1, with 8 bases that match TRBD2. Unmatched junction bases numbered 7, after V lost 4 bases and J lost 5 bases. CDR1 is SGHTA and CDR2 is FQGNSA in the germline V gene. The length of the CDR3 is 15 residues. CDR3 residues: CASSSTSALHNEQFF. The CDR3 coding sequence is TGTGCCAGCAGCTCGACTAGCGCCCTACACAATGAGCAGTTCTTC.

The rearrangement uses TRBV4-1 and TRBJ2-1, with D perhaps TRBD2 (6 bases). The ends were cut back, 4 bases at V and 6 bases at J, with 16 bases in the middle. Germline assignment: CDR1 MGHRA and CDR2 YSYEKL. The CDR3 runs 15 residues. This CDR3 is CASSRRGTPTNEQFF. In DNA, the CDR3 is TGCGCCAGCAGCCGACGAGGGACTCCTACCAATGAGCAGTTCTTC.

This clone was found once. The chain recombines TRBV19 with TRBJ1-1, with 9 bases aligning to TRBD1. V lost 3 bases, J lost 6 bases, and 2 bases stayed unmatched. CDR3 length equals 13 residues. CDR1 is LNHDA and CDR2 is SQIVND in the germline V gene (reference sequence). This CDR3 is CASSIGQGPEAFF. CDR3 in DNA: TGTGCCAGTAGTATTGGACAGGGGCCTGAAGCTTTCTTT.